These T cell receptor beta chains were read from a single sample in a study of blood T cell repertoires in COVID-19. Sequencing used immunoSEQ multiplex PCR; TCRdb keeps in-frame clones, though not all of them. The sample yields over 30,000 clones, approximately 87% seen once. Sequencing used peripheral blood. The source is a man aged 70-80 years with acute or convalescent COVID-19. The CDR3 runs from the conserved cysteine through the conserved F or W. Fields, in order: V gene, J gene, D gene, CDR3 length, clone size, CDR3 DNA, CDR3 protein. D genes are given only for firm matches. The size field is filled for only some rows; it gives once, few, many or a size class.

v_gene: TRBV15; j_gene: TRBJ2-6; d_gene: -; len: 15; abundance: -; CDR3nt: TGTGCCACCAGCAGAAGGGGTTCCGGGGCCAACGTCCTGACTTTC; CDR3aa: CATSRRGSGANVLTF
v_gene: TRBV7-2; j_gene: TRBJ2-4; d_gene: -; len: 14; abundance: once; CDR3nt: TGTGCCAGCAGCTTTAGAGCAGCCAAAAACATTCAGTACTTC; CDR3aa: CASSFRAAKNIQYF
v_gene: TRBV5-1; j_gene: TRBJ2-5; d_gene: -; len: 13; abundance: -; CDR3nt: TGCGCCAGCAGCTTGGCCCTCTCGGAGACCCAGTACTTC; CDR3aa: CASSLALSETQYF
v_gene: TRBV7-7; j_gene: TRBJ2-3; d_gene: TRBD1; len: 15; abundance: -; CDR3nt: TGTGCCGGCAGCCCATCCGGACAGGACACAGATACGCAGTATTTT; CDR3aa: CAGSPSGQDTDTQYF
v_gene: TRBV2; j_gene: TRBJ2-1; d_gene: TRBD2; len: 17; abundance: few; CDR3nt: TGTGCCAGCAGTGAAGCCCCAGCGGGGGGGGAATTCAATGAGCAGTTCTTC; CDR3aa: CASSEAPAGGEFNEQFF
v_gene: TRBV7-2; j_gene: TRBJ1-1; d_gene: -; len: 16; abundance: -; CDR3nt: TGTGCCAGCAGCTTAATGGCAGACATAATGAACACTGAAGCTTTCTTT; CDR3aa: CASSLMADIMNTEAFF
v_gene: TRBV18; j_gene: TRBJ2-6; d_gene: -; len: 15; abundance: -; CDR3nt: TGTGCCAGCTCACCCACATACTCTGGGGCCAACGTCCTGACTTTC; CDR3aa: CASSPTYSGANVLTF
v_gene: TRBV12-3/TRBV12-4; j_gene: TRBJ2-1; d_gene: -; len: 13; abundance: -; CDR3nt: TGTGCCAGCAGGCGGGACTCAAACAATGAGCAGTTCTTC; CDR3aa: CASRRDSNNEQFF
v_gene: TRBV4-2; j_gene: TRBJ2-2; d_gene: TRBD2; len: 16; abundance: -; CDR3nt: TGTGCCAGCAGCCCCCATAGCGGGAGCCGAACCGGGGAGCTGTTTTTT; CDR3aa: CASSPHSGSRTGELFF
v_gene: TRBV7-2; j_gene: TRBJ2-5; d_gene: -; len: 13; abundance: few; CDR3nt: TGTGCCAGCAGCTCCGGACATCAAGAGACCCAGTACTTC; CDR3aa: CASSSGHQETQYF
v_gene: TRBV11-3; j_gene: TRBJ2-5; d_gene: -; len: 13; abundance: -; CDR3nt: TGTGCCAGCAGCTCGGACTATGTAGGGACCCAGTACTTC; CDR3aa: CASSSDYVGTQYF
v_gene: TRBV4-2; j_gene: TRBJ1-2; d_gene: -; len: 20; abundance: -; CDR3nt: TGTGCCAGCAGCCAGGGAAAGCTACCGGGGTATCCCTCCGTCAACTATGGCTACACCTTC; CDR3aa: CASSQGKLPGYPSVNYGYTF
v_gene: TRBV7-2; j_gene: TRBJ2-1; d_gene: TRBD2; len: 17; abundance: -; CDR3nt: TGTGCCAGCAGCTTAGGGGCTAGCGGGAGGGGGCAGGGGAAGCAGTTCTTC; CDR3aa: CASSLGASGRGQGKQFF
v_gene: TRBV19; j_gene: TRBJ2-4; d_gene: -; len: 12; abundance: -; CDR3nt: TGTGCCAGTAGTCCGAGAGGGGGACACCCGGATTTC; CDR3aa: CASSPRGGHPDF
v_gene: TRBV19; j_gene: TRBJ1-5; d_gene: -; len: 12; abundance: once; CDR3nt: TGTGCCAGTAGTCCCAGGAATCAGCCCCAGCATTTT; CDR3aa: CASSPRNQPQHF
v_gene: TRBV12-3/TRBV12-4; j_gene: TRBJ1-2; d_gene: -; len: 11; abundance: -; CDR3nt: TGTGCCAGCAGTTATAGGGGGGGGTACACCTTC; CDR3aa: CASSYRGGYTF
v_gene: TRBV9; j_gene: TRBJ2-6; d_gene: -; len: 15; abundance: once; CDR3nt: TGTGCCAGCACGAGGCTTAGCTCTGGGGCCAACGTCCTGACTTTC; CDR3aa: CASTRLSSGANVLTF
v_gene: TRBV3-1/TRBV3-2; j_gene: TRBJ2-3; d_gene: TRBD2; len: 16; abundance: -; CDR3nt: TGTGCCAGCAGCCAGCGTAGCGGGAGTGGCACAGATACGCAGTATTTT; CDR3aa: CASSQRSGSGTDTQYF
v_gene: TRBV28; j_gene: TRBJ2-7; d_gene: -; len: 16; abundance: -; CDR3nt: TGTGCCAGCAGTTTCTTCCGGGACAAGGACTCCTACGAGCAGTACTTC; CDR3aa: CASSFFRDKDSYEQYF
v_gene: TRBV7-2; j_gene: TRBJ2-7; d_gene: -; len: 14; abundance: -; CDR3nt: TGTGCCAGCAGCCGCAGGCAGGGTGGCTACGAGCAGTACTTC; CDR3aa: CASSRRQGGYEQYF
v_gene: TRBV9; j_gene: TRBJ2-1; d_gene: -; len: 12; abundance: -; CDR3nt: TGTGCCAGCAGCACAGCCTACAATGAGCAGTTCTTC; CDR3aa: CASSTAYNEQFF
v_gene: TRBV10-3; j_gene: TRBJ1-5; d_gene: -; len: 13; abundance: -; CDR3nt: TGTGCCATCAGTGGGACAGAGAATCAGCCCCAGCATTTT; CDR3aa: CAISGTENQPQHF
v_gene: TRBV9; j_gene: TRBJ1-1; d_gene: -; len: 17; abundance: -; CDR3nt: TGTGCCAGCAGCTCGTACGGGACTTTCTCGGGGGGCACTGAAGCTTTCTTT; CDR3aa: CASSSYGTFSGGTEAFF
v_gene: TRBV7-2; j_gene: TRBJ2-1; d_gene: TRBD1; len: 13; abundance: -; CDR3nt: TGTGCCAGCACCAAGGACAGGGGCGGTGAGCAGTTCTTC; CDR3aa: CASTKDRGGEQFF
v_gene: TRBV27; j_gene: TRBJ2-1; d_gene: -; len: 15; abundance: -; CDR3nt: TGTGCCAGCACCCCTATGGTGAGCTCCTACAATGAGCAGTTCTTC; CDR3aa: CASTPMVSSYNEQFF
v_gene: TRBV15; j_gene: TRBJ2-2; d_gene: TRBD2; len: 17; abundance: -; CDR3nt: TGTGCCACCAGCAGAGATCCGGCGGGAGGGCCGAACGGGGAGCTGTTTTTT; CDR3aa: CATSRDPAGGPNGELFF
v_gene: TRBV5-4; j_gene: TRBJ1-1; d_gene: -; len: 14; abundance: -; CDR3nt: TGTGCCAGCAGCTCAACGACAGTTAACACTGAAGCTTTCTTT; CDR3aa: CASSSTTVNTEAFF
v_gene: TRBV19; j_gene: TRBJ1-1; d_gene: -; len: 15; abundance: -; CDR3nt: TGTGCCAGTAGTATATCTCACGGGGGTAGAACTGAAGCTTTCTTT; CDR3aa: CASSISHGGRTEAFF
v_gene: TRBV5-1; j_gene: TRBJ1-1; d_gene: TRBD1; len: 14; abundance: once; CDR3nt: TGCGCCAGCAGCTCCGGGACAGGGGGCACTGAAGCTTTCTTT; CDR3aa: CASSSGTGGTEAFF
v_gene: TRBV28; j_gene: TRBJ1-3; d_gene: -; len: 11; abundance: -; CDR3nt: TGTGCCAGCAGTCCCCGGGACACCATATATTTT; CDR3aa: CASSPRDTIYF
v_gene: TRBV20-1; j_gene: TRBJ2-1; d_gene: -; len: 11; abundance: -; CDR3nt: TGCAGTGTAGGGAGCTCTAATGAGCAGTTCTTC; CDR3aa: CSVGSSNEQFF
v_gene: TRBV4-1; j_gene: TRBJ1-1; d_gene: TRBD1; len: 16; abundance: -; CDR3nt: TGCGCCAGCAGCCAAGATCCGGCCAGGGGGCTTGCTGAAGCTTTCTTT; CDR3aa: CASSQDPARGLAEAFF
v_gene: TRBV4-1; j_gene: TRBJ2-7; d_gene: TRBD2; len: 16; abundance: -; CDR3nt: TGCGCCAGCAGCCAAGATCCTGCGGGAGATACCTACGAGCAGTACTTC; CDR3aa: CASSQDPAGDTYEQYF
v_gene: TRBV4-1; j_gene: TRBJ1-3; d_gene: TRBD1; len: 15; abundance: -; CDR3nt: TGCGCCAGCAGCCGACCGACAGGGGCTGGAAACACCATATATTTT; CDR3aa: CASSRPTGAGNTIYF
v_gene: TRBV4-1; j_gene: TRBJ2-7; d_gene: TRBD1; len: 13; abundance: once; CDR3nt: TGCGCCAGCTCCCGGGACAGGGTATACGAGCAGTACTTC; CDR3aa: CASSRDRVYEQYF
v_gene: TRBV5-1; j_gene: TRBJ2-1; d_gene: TRBD1; len: 16; abundance: once; CDR3nt: TGCGCCAGCAGCTCTGGGGGGACAGGGGCCGGACATGAGCAGTTCTTC; CDR3aa: CASSSGGTGAGHEQFF
v_gene: TRBV19; j_gene: TRBJ1-2; d_gene: -; len: 13; abundance: -; CDR3nt: TGTGCCAGTAGTCCCAGGGGTGATAGGGGCTACACCTTC; CDR3aa: CASSPRGDRGYTF